The 21 T cell receptor beta chains reported below all come from one sample, sequenced in a study of regulatory T cells in long-lasting Graves disease. According to the study, TCR beta libraries were built with iRepertoire HTBI primers and CDR3-region Arm-PCR. TCRdb analysed the multiplex PCR reads with MiXCR anew, one entry per CDR3 protein. The sample includes over 300,000 distinct CDR3 sequences, around 16% of them seen just once. Time point meaning: newly diagnosed GD, antithyroid drugs for less than 3 months. PBMCs were the source of the RNA used for TCR sequencing. The sequencing used peripheral blood mononuclear cells (PBMCs), collected at new diagnosis, from a patient treated with antithyroid drugs. The receptors were sampled from a female donor with Graves disease.

This clonotype was detected only once. The genes are TRBV10-3 and TRBJ1-4, with D possibly being TRBD1 (6 bases). The ends were cut back, 0 bases at V and 8 bases at J, with 13 bases in the middle. CDR1 and CDR2 (germline): ENHRY, SYGVKD. The CDR3 runs 15 residues. The CDR3: CAISESRDIAEKLFF. The CDR3 DNA sequence: TGTGCCATCAGTGAGTCGAGGGACATTGCGGAAAAACTGTTTTTT.

This clonotype has a count of ten or more. The chain combines TRBV5-1 with TRBJ2-5, with a possible D match to TRBD2 (5 bases). Germline V gives CDR1 SGHRS, CDR2 YFSETQ. The CDR3 is 13 amino acids. Trimming left V 1 base short and J 3 bases short, with 7 bases between. The CDR3 loop is CASSLTSEETQYF. For the CDR3, the DNA is TGCGCCAGCAGCTTGACTAGTGAAGAGACCCAGTACTTC. Looking up the rest from reference TRBV5-1 and TRBJ2-5 gives the full variable domain: KAGVTQTPRYLIKTRGQQVTLSCSPISGHRSVSWYQQTPGQGLQFLFEYFSETQRNKGNFPGRFSGRQFSNSRSEMNVSTLELGDSALYLCASSLTSEETQYFGPGTRLLVL.

This chain joins TRBV18 and TRBJ2-7; TRBD1 aligns across 9 bases. Germline CDR1 is KGHSH and CDR2 is LQKENI. There are 15 residues in the CDR3. V shed 0 bases and J 7 bases; nucleotides not matched to a gene: 7. The CDR3 bases are TGTGCCAGCTCACCACCGGGACAGGGCCCCCTGGAGCAGTACTTC. Amino acid sequence: CASSPPGQGPLEQYF.

This clonotype was seen many times. The CDR3 protein is CASSPRTSSADTQYF. CDR3 in DNA: TGTGCCAGCAGTCCCCGGACTAGTTCGGCAGATACGCAGTATTTT. The V call is TRBV27, the J call TRBJ2-3; 7 bases line up with TRBD2. V dropped 5 bases and J dropped 4; count of bases not matched to a gene: 9. This CDR3 is built from 15 residues. Germline V gene data show CDR1 as MNHEY and CDR2 as SMNVEV (reference sequence).

J is TRBJ1-2 and V is TRBV2; no clear D. The CDR3 consists of 15 residues. V was cut by 3 bases and J by 4 bases, with 15 bases left in between. Looked up from germline, CDR1 is SNHLY and CDR2 is FYNNEI. DNA of the CDR3: TGTGCCAGCAGTGACCTTCAAAACAGTCCCTATGGCTACACCTTC. Translating gives CASSDLQNSPYGYTF. Drawing the rest from reference TRBV2 and TRBJ1-2, the complete variable domain is EPEVTQTPSHQVTQMGQEVILRCVPISNHLYFYWYRQILGQKVEFLVSFYNNEISEKSEIFDDQFSVERPDGSNFTLKIRSTKLEDSAMYFCASSDLQNSPYGYTFGSGTRLTVV.

The chain joins TRBV12-3 or TRBV12-4 to TRBJ2-2; D uncertain. The length of the CDR3 is 14 residues. Trimming stripped 3 bases from V and 6 bases from J, with 11 bases between. The CDR3 loop reads CASSFGQLAGELFF. CDR3 nucleotide sequence: TGTGCCAGCAGTTTTGGGCAACTGGCCGGGGAGCTGTTTTTT.

This clonotype occurred many times. The chain carries TRBV6-1 and TRBJ2-3; D assignment may be TRBD1 or TRBD2 (6 bases each). CDR1 is MNHNS, CDR2 SASEGT, per germline. V was pared by 4 bases and J by 5 bases, with 16 bases between. This CDR3 is 15 amino acids long. The CDR3 DNA is TGTGCCAGCAGTGTATTGGGGGGCGCGGGAGATACGCAGTATTTT. This translates into CASSVLGGAGDTQYF.

This clonotype was recorded many times. This sequence joins TRBV7-9 and TRBJ2-1, with 7 bases identical to TRBD2. Germline V gene lookup returns CDR1 SEHNR and CDR2 FQNEAQ (reference sequence). J gave up 4 bases and V 2 bases, and 14 bases lay outside the gene matches. This CDR3 is built from 18 residues. CDR3 loop: CASSLFDYGGSGYNEQFF. The CDR3 DNA reads TGTGCCAGCAGCTTATTCGACTATGGCGGGAGCGGTTACAATGAGCAGTTCTTC.

There are many counts of this clonotype. The J gene is TRBJ1-5, the V gene TRBV3-1; D is undetermined. Looked up from germline, CDR1 is LGHDT and CDR2 is YNNKEL (reference sequence). V shed 4 bases and J shed 4 bases, with 17 bases lying between them. This CDR3 contains 16 residues. In DNA form, the CDR3 reads TGTGCCAGCAGCCTCCCTTGCGGTTTAAGGAATCAGCCCCAGCATTTT. This gives the protein CASSLPCGLRNQPQHF.

The chain carries TRBV5-5 and TRBJ2-7; D gene ambiguous. CDR3 length equals 15 residues. The V end lost 1 base, the J end lost 0 bases, and 11 bases lay between the germline ends. In germline, CDR1 is SGHKS, CDR2 YYEKEE (reference sequence). CDR3 DNA sequence: TGTGCCAGCAGCTTGACAGTTCGGAGCTCCTACGAGCAGTACTTC. It specifies CASSLTVRSSYEQYF.

This clonotype was counted a few times. J is TRBJ1-1 and V is TRBV7-9, with 7 positions matching TRBD1. V lost 5 bases to trimming and J lost 10 bases; unmatched junction nucleotides: 13. Germline CDR1 and CDR2: SEHNR and FQNEAQ (reference sequence). This CDR3 spans 14 amino acids. CDR3 nucleotides: TGTGCCAGCAGCCCAACAGGGGACCGGGTCGGAGCTTTCTTT. Protein: CASSPTGDRVGAFF.

This clonotype has a handful of counts. V usage is TRBV29-1 and J usage is TRBJ2-1; unclear D gene. This CDR3 has 12 residues. Trimming took 7 bases from V and 3 from J, leaving 10 bases between them. Germline lookup yields CDR1 SQVTM and CDR2 ANQGSEA. The CDR3 region has the DNA TGCAGCGCTGACGGAGTCTACAATGAGCAGTTCTTC. This encodes CSADGVYNEQFF.

This clonotype appeared many times. J is TRBJ2-1 and V is TRBV28, with D possibly being TRBD1 or TRBD2 (6 bases each). Trimming shortened V by 8 bases and J by 0 bases, and 14 bases separated the two germline ends. CDR3 length equals 15 residues. Germline V gene data show CDR1 as MDHEN and CDR2 as SYDVKM. The DNA for the CDR3 is TGTGCCAGCGCCCCGGGGGCTAGCTCCTACAATGAGCAGTTCTTC. Residues: CASAPGASSYNEQFF.

The V and J genes are TRBV7-2 and TRBJ2-1; perhaps TRBD2 as D (6 bases). There are 14 residues in the CDR3. Between the trimmed V and J ends, which lost 4 bases and 9 bases, there was a span of 16 bases. Germline-derived CDR1 and CDR2 are SGHTA and FQGNSA. Written as DNA, the CDR3 is TGTGCCAGCAGCTCGGGACTGGGCTGGGGTGAGCAGTTCTTC. This translates into CASSSGLGWGEQFF. The full variable domain, rest sourced from reference TRBV7-2 and TRBJ2-1, is GAGVSQSPSNKVTEKGKDVELRCDPISGHTALYWYRQSLGQGLEFLIYFQGNSAPDKSGLPSDRFSAERTGGSVSTLTIQRTQQEDSAVYLCASSSGLGWGEQFFGPGTRLTVL.

This clonotype was recorded at least ten times. The J gene is TRBJ2-5, the V gene TRBV7-2; 7 bases align to TRBD1. Trimming cost V 2 bases and J 4 bases; bases outside gene matches: 1. CDR1 and CDR2 from the germline V gene are SGHTA and FQGNSA. This CDR3 contains 13 residues. CDR3 coding DNA: TGTGCCAGCAGCTTATGGGACAGAGAGACCCAGTACTTC. It codes for CASSLWDRETQYF.

This clonotype showed up many times. The CDR3 is CASGYIGDTDTQYF. The CDR3 bases are TGTGCCAGCGGATATATCGGAGACACAGATACGCAGTATTTT. V and J are TRBV27 and TRBJ2-3; D unclear. Looked up from germline, CDR1 is MNHEY and CDR2 is SMNVEV (reference sequence). Trimming removed 8 bases at V and 2 bases at J, with 14 bases between. This CDR3 is 14 amino acids long.

This sequence joins TRBV19 and TRBJ1-5; 7 bases are shared with TRBD1. V shed 7 bases and J 5 bases; nucleotides not matched to a gene: 5. CDR3 length equals 13 residues. The germline gives CDR1 LNHDA, CDR2 SQIVND (reference sequence). CDR3 DNA: TGTGCCAGTACGGACAGGCAGGATCAGCCCCAGCATTTT. It yields the protein CASTDRQDQPQHF. Together with reference TRBV19 and TRBJ1-5, the CDR3 gives the full variable domain: DGGITQSPKYLFRKEGQNVTLSCEQNLNHDAMYWYRQDPGQGLRLIYYSQIVNDFQKGDIAEGYSVSREKKESFPLTVTSAQKNPTAFYLCASTDRQDQPQHFGDGTRLSIL.

The table lists this clonotype with many counts. This chain links TRBV9 with TRBJ1-2; D unclear. Trimming removed 3 bases at V and 8 bases at J, with 11 bases between. The CDR3 has 12 residues. Germline-derived CDR1 and CDR2 are SGDLS and YYNGEE. CDR3: CASSASVWGYTF. DNA of the CDR3: TGTGCCAGCAGCGCTAGCGTCTGGGGCTACACCTTC.

This clonotype was observed at least ten times. This chain uses TRBV27 with TRBJ2-3, with D possibly TRBD2 on 5 matching bases. The CDR3 spans 15 residues. Germline V gives CDR1 MNHEY, CDR2 SMNVEV (reference sequence). Between the trimmed V and J ends, which lost 3 bases and 0 bases, there was a span of 10 bases. CDR3 in amino acids: CASSFFGVSTDTQYF. In nucleotides, the CDR3 is TGTGCCAGCAGTTTTTTCGGGGTTAGCACAGATACGCAGTATTTT.

This clonotype was found a few times. One end of the junction does not line up with germline, which may come from a read error. The J gene is TRBJ2-5, the V gene TRBV5-1; TRBD2 matches at 11 bases. The CDR3 contains 15 residues. Germline-derived CDR1 and CDR2 are SGHRS and YFSETQ. The CDR3 spells CASSMGTSGREAQYF. CDR3 nucleotides: TGCGCCAGCAGCATGGGGACTAGCGGTCGAGAGGCCCAGTACTTC.

This clonotype has more than one count but fewer than ten. The V call is TRBV5-4, the J call TRBJ2-3; D is unclear. The CDR3 contains 14 residues. The germline CDR1 and CDR2 sequences are SGHNT and YYREEE (reference sequence). Between the trimmed V and J ends, which lost 2 bases and 1 base, there was a span of 8 bases. This chain's CDR3 is CASSFSRRTDTQYF. The CDR3 coding sequence is TGTGCCAGCAGCTTTTCTCGGCGCACAGATACGCAGTATTTT.